Listed below are T cell receptor beta chains from one sample, sequenced in a study of T cell responses to AZD1222 COVID-19 vaccine. Sequencing was performed with immunoSEQ multiplex PCR; in TCRdb, only in-frame clones are kept and a portion is missing. Of 120,000 to 150,000 clones listed, roughly 92% are singletons. The sequencing used peripheral blood, collected 28 days after the second AZD1222 dose. The receptors originated from an adult who received the AZD1222 COVID-19 vaccine. Both conserved end residues are part of each CDR3. Fields, in order: D gene, J gene, clone size, V gene, CDR3 DNA, CDR3 protein. A D gene is named only where the DNA matches it firmly. Clone sizes are given selectively: once, few, many, or a class where the clone is expanded.

-,TRBJ2-1,-,TRBV5-1,TGCGCCAGCGCCCGATTCAGATACGATGAGCAGTTCTTC,CASARFRYDEQFF
-,TRBJ2-1,-,TRBV28,TGTGCCAGCAGTTACCAGCATGGGAAAAATGAGCAGTTCTTC,CASSYQHGKNEQFF
-,TRBJ2-1,-,TRBV27,TGTGCCAGCAGTTTTCTCCTCCCGGCAGCCTACAATGAGCAGTTCTTC,CASSFLLPAAYNEQFF
-,TRBJ2-7,-,TRBV10-3,TGTGCCATCAGTGAAATCGGGGGCTACGAGCAGTACTTC,CAISEIGGYEQYF
TRBD1,TRBJ1-4,-,TRBV5-4,TGTGCCAGCAGCCGGACAGGGGGTGAAAAACTGTTTTTT,CASSRTGGEKLFF
TRBD1,TRBJ2-3,-,TRBV15,TGTGCCACCAGCATACAGGGGGCTCGTGCAGATACGCAGTATTTT,CATSIQGARADTQYF
TRBD1,TRBJ1-6,-,TRBV6-2/TRBV6-3,TGTGCCAGCAGTGCCGGACAGGGAGGTTCACCCCTCCACTTT,CASSAGQGGSPLHF
TRBD2,TRBJ2-1,-,TRBV24-1,TGTGCCACCACTCCAGCGGGATCCGAACATGAGCAGTTCTTC,CATTPAGSEHEQFF
-,TRBJ1-2,-,TRBV6-1,TGTGCCAGCAGTGAAGGGTACAGGGATGTTGGCTACACCTTC,CASSEGYRDVGYTF
TRBD1,TRBJ2-5,-,TRBV19,TGTGCCAGTAGTTCAAACAGGGGAATCCAAGAGACCCAGTACTTC,CASSSNRGIQETQYF
-,TRBJ2-7,-,TRBV6-4,TGTGCCAGCATCCTGCCGGGACGGGGTTCGAAGCAGTACTTC,CASILPGRGSKQYF
-,TRBJ2-5,-,TRBV6-2/TRBV6-3,TGTGCCAGCAGTTATACAGAGAGTGGGACCCAGTACTTC,CASSYTESGTQYF
-,TRBJ1-2,-,TRBV3-1/TRBV3-2,TGTGCCAGCAGCCAAGCCGGAACAGGGCGCGGCTACACCTTC,CASSQAGTGRGYTF
TRBD1,TRBJ1-1,-,TRBV27,TGTGCCAGCAGTCCCTACAGAGGGGGCCCTAGCACTGAAGCTTTCTTT,CASSPYRGGPSTEAFF
TRBD1,TRBJ1-6,-,TRBV4-2,TGTGCCAGCAGCCAAGAAGGGGGCGAGGGTTCACCCCTCCACTTT,CASSQEGGEGSPLHF
-,TRBJ1-1,-,TRBV4-2,TGTGCCAGCAGCCAAGTGGAGAACACTGAAGCTTTCTTT,CASSQVENTEAFF
-,TRBJ1-2,once,TRBV19,TGTGCCAGTAAAGCTACGGGAGAGTACTATGGCTACACCTTC,CASKATGEYYGYTF
-,TRBJ1-1,-,TRBV4-1,TGCGCCAGCAGCCAAGATCAGGGGACTGAAGCTTTCTTT,CASSQDQGTEAFF
-,TRBJ2-5,once,TRBV6-5,TGTGCCAGCAGTCCATACAGGGGAGGGCAAGAGACCCAGTACTTC,CASSPYRGGQETQYF
-,TRBJ1-2,-,TRBV6-5,TGTGCCAGCAGTTACTCGCTCGGGGGGCGAGATGGCTACACCTTC,CASSYSLGGRDGYTF
-,TRBJ1-1,-,TRBV15,TGTGCCACCAGCCGACAGGAGGGTGAAGCTTTCTTT,CATSRQEGEAFF
-,TRBJ1-1,-,TRBV19,TGTGCCAGTAGTATGCTGGTGAACACTGAAGCTTTCTTT,CASSMLVNTEAFF